The 14 T cell receptor beta chains listed next were all sequenced from one sample in a study of shared clonotypes between healthy human individuals. The repertoire was sequenced with immunoSEQ multiplex PCR; TCRdb's copy has only in-frame clones and lacks some. The repertoire includes roughly 1 million clones, approximately 72% of them detected once, and 1.4% sits in the top ten. Sequenced input: memory CD4+ T cells sorted from blood. Subset denoted: CD45RA-negative fraction. The receptors were sampled from a man between 18 and 29 years old in good health.

The chain combines TRBV19 with TRBJ1-4; possible D gene TRBD1, 6 bases. The CDR3 covers 15 residues. Germline-derived CDR1 and CDR2 are LNHDA and SQIVND (reference sequence). V lost 6 bases, J lost 2 bases, and 13 bases lay in between. As DNA, the CDR3 is TGTGCCAGTAGCCGAATGACAGGCACTAATGAAAAACTGTTTTTT. Translation: CASSRMTGTNEKLFF. Full variable domain (outside the CDR3, taken from reference TRBV19 and TRBJ1-4): DGGITQSPKYLFRKEGQNVTLSCEQNLNHDAMYWYRQDPGQGLRLIYYSQIVNDFQKGDIAEGYSVSREKKESFPLTVTSAQKNPTAFYLCASSRMTGTNEKLFFGSGTQLSVL.

A word on this clone: The same CDR3 is also encoded by other DNA sequences in this sample. The V call is TRBV11-3, the J call TRBJ2-2, with TRBD2 matching 7 bases. Germline V gene sequence: CDR1 SGHNT, CDR2 YENEEA. The ends lost 1 base at V and 0 bases at J; junction bases unmatched: 2. The CDR3 loop spans 16 amino acids. The CDR3 DNA sequence: TGTGCCAGCAGCTTAGTTGCGGGGGCGAACACCGGGGAGCTGTTTTTT. Its translation: CASSLVAGANTGELFF.

The rearrangement joins TRBV7-8 to TRBJ1-1; perhaps TRBD1 as D (5 bases). Germline V gives CDR1 SGHVS, CDR2 FQNEAQ. CDR3 length equals 14 residues. Between the trimmed V and J ends, which lost 3 bases and 4 bases, there was a span of 12 bases. The CDR3 DNA is TGTGCCAGCAGCTTCTGGGGGTTCGGCACTGAAGCTTTCTTT. Translating it yields CASSFWGFGTEAFF.

This clone turned up a few times. This rearrangement joins TRBV6-5 to TRBJ2-2; TRBD1 matches at 9 bases. This CDR3 spans 14 amino acids. With 6 bases clipped from V and 3 bases from J, the junction kept 2 bases outside the gene matches. Per the germline V gene, CDR1 is MNHEY and CDR2 is SVGAGI. CDR3 sequence (DNA): TGTGCCAGCAGACAGGGGGCTCACACCGGGGAGCTGTTTTTT. Protein product: CASRQGAHTGELFF.

This clone was detected a few times. The genes are TRBV4-3 and TRBJ2-5, with D possibly being TRBD1 (5 bases). Trimming stripped 0 bases from V and 5 bases from J, with 13 bases between. Germline V gene sequence: CDR1 LGHNA, CDR2 YSLEER. The CDR3 length is 15 residues. DNA for the CDR3: TGCGCCAGCAGCCAAGACCATGGGGCGAGGGAGACCCAGTACTTC. Translating it yields CASSQDHGARETQYF.

The chain recombines TRBV5-1 with TRBJ2-1; no reliable D call. The CDR3 consists of 18 residues. CDR1 and CDR2 from the germline V gene are SGHRS and YFSETQ. The V gene lost 4 bases and the J gene lost 0 bases, with 20 bases spanning the gap. For the CDR3, the DNA is TGCGCCAGCAGCACGCCTCAGAGTGACTTAAGCTCCTACAATGAGCAGTTCTTC. This codes for CASSTPQSDLSSYNEQFF.

The chain employs TRBV2 and TRBJ2-2, with 9 positions matching TRBD2. The CDR3 covers 16 residues. With 4 bases clipped from V and 1 base from J, the junction kept 4 bases outside the gene matches. Germline assignment: CDR1 SNHLY and CDR2 FYNNEI. CDR3 protein: CASSGLAGRNTGELFF. The CDR3 DNA follows: TGTGCCAGCAGTGGGCTAGCGGGGCGGAACACCGGGGAGCTGTTTTTT.

The chain has TRBV27 and TRBJ1-2, with no clear D. CDR1 and CDR2 (germline): MNHEY, SMNVEV (reference sequence). V was trimmed by 0 bases and J by 4 bases, leaving 15 bases between them. The CDR3 has 16 amino acids. DNA for the CDR3: TGTGCCAGCAGTTTATCGGGATCCAACGTCGGCTATGGCTACACCTTC. It yields the protein CASSLSGSNVGYGYTF.

In this sample, this clone turned up a few times. This sequence joins TRBV30 and TRBJ1-5; D is undetermined. The germline gives CDR1 GTSNPN, CDR2 SVGIG (reference sequence). The ends were cut back, 2 bases at V and 4 bases at J, with 9 bases in the middle. The CDR3 has 13 residues. The CDR3 nucleotides are TGTGCCTGGAGTCGAAGGCAAAATCAGCCCCAGCATTTT. The encoded protein is CAWSRRQNQPQHF.

The genes are TRBV27 and TRBJ1-2; 8 bases line up with TRBD1. This CDR3 contains 13 residues. The trim removed 5 bases at V and 5 bases at J, leaving 4 bases unmatched. The germline CDR1 and CDR2 sequences are MNHEY and SMNVEV (reference sequence). CDR3 coding DNA: TGTGCCAGCAGTGCCCGGACAGGGTATGGCTACACCTTC. Protein product: CASSARTGYGYTF.

This clone was detected only once. This same CDR3 is encoded by further DNA sequences in the sample. The chain has TRBV5-4 and TRBJ1-2, with a weak D call TRBD1 (5 bases). This CDR3 is built from 13 residues. Germline V lookup: CDR1 SGHNT, CDR2 YYREEE (reference sequence). Trimming cost V 4 bases and J 2 bases, with 9 bases left between them. The CDR3 region is CASSIDRNYGYTF. The CDR3 DNA is TGTGCCAGCAGCATTGACAGAAACTATGGCTACACCTTC.

The chain couples TRBV10-3 to TRBJ2-2; D not certain. Germline V lookup: CDR1 ENHRY, CDR2 SYGVKD. The CDR3 sequence is 12 residues long. V dropped 5 bases and J dropped 6 bases, with 7 bases sitting between them. CDR3 amino acids: CAISTAAGELFF. CDR3 nucleotides: TGTGCCATCAGTACGGCGGCCGGGGAGCTGTTTTTT.

This chain joins TRBV30 and TRBJ1-4; tentative D call: TRBD1 (5 bases). V lost 3 bases to trimming and J lost 5 bases, with 13 bases between them. Per germline, CDR1 GTSNPN and CDR2 SVGIG (reference sequence). CDR3 length: 14 amino acids. The CDR3: CAWRFGGGNEKLFF. The CDR3 DNA reads TGTGCCTGGAGGTTTGGGGGGGGAAATGAAAAACTGTTTTTT.

The chain couples TRBV6-1 to TRBJ2-7; D possibly corresponds to TRBD1 (5 bases). CDR1 MNHNS and CDR2 SASEGT come from the germline V gene. There are 14 residues in the CDR3. V was trimmed by 6 bases and J by 0 bases, leaving 12 bases between them. In nucleotides, the CDR3 is TGTGCCAGCAGGCCCGTAGGGGTCTCCTACGAGCAGTACTTC. Its protein is CASRPVGVSYEQYF.